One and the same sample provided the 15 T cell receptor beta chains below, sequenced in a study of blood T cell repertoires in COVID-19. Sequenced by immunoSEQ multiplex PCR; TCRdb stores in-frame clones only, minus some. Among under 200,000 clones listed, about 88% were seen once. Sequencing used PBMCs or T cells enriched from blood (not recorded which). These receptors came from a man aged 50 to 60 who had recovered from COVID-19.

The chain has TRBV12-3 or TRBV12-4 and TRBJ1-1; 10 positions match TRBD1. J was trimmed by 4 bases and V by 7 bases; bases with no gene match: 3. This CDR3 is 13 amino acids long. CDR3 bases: TGTGCCAGCAAACGACAGGGGGCCACTGAAGCTTTCTTT. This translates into CASKRQGATEAFF.

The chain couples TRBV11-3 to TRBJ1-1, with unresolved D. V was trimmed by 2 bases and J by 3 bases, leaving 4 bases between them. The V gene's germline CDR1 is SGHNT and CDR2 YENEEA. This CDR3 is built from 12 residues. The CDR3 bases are TGTGCCAGCAGCTTACGGGACACTGAAGCTTTCTTT. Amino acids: CASSLRDTEAFF.

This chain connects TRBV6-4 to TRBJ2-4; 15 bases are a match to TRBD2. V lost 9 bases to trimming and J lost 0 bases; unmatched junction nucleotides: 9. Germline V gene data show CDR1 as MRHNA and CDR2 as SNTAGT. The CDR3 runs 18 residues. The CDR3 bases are TGTGCCAGATTAGGACTAGCGGGGGGGTACATAGCCAAAAACATTCAGTACTTC. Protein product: CARLGLAGGYIAKNIQYF.

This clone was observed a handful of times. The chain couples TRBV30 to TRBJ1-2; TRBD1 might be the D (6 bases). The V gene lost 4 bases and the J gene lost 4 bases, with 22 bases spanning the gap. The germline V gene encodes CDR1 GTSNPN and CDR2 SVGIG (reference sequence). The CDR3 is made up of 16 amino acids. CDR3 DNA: TGTGCCTGGACCCCAGGCGCGGGCAGGGGAAGCTATGGCTACACCTTC. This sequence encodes CAWTPGAGRGSYGYTF.

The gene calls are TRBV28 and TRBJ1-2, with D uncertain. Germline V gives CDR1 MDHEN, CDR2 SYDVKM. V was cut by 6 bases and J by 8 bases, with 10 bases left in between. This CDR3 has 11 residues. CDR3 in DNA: TGTGCCAGCAGACGGGAGAGCGGCTACACCTTC. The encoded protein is CASRRESGYTF.

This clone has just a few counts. The CDR3: CASSWDSRVGYTF. CDR3 DNA: TGTGCCAGCAGTTGGGACAGTAGGGTCGGCTACACCTTC. The gene calls are TRBV7-9 and TRBJ1-2, with 7 bases aligning to TRBD1. V lost 6 bases, J lost 8 bases, and 9 bases stayed unmatched. The V gene's germline CDR1 is SEHNR and CDR2 FQNEAQ (reference sequence). The CDR3 has 13 amino acids. Combining the CDR3 with reference TRBV7-9 and TRBJ1-2 gives the whole variable domain DTGVSQNPRHKITKRGQNVTFRCDPISEHNRLYWYRQTLGQGPEFLTYFQNEAQLEKSRLLSDRFSAERPKGSFSTLEIQRTEQGDSAMYLCASSWDSRVGYTFGSGTRLTVV.

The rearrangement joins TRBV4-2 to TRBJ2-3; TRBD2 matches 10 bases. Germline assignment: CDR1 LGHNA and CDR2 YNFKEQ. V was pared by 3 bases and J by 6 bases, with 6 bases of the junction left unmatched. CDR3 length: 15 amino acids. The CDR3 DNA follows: TGTGCCAGCAGCCAGAGGACTAGCGGTGCCGATACGCAGTATTTT. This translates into CASSQRTSGADTQYF.

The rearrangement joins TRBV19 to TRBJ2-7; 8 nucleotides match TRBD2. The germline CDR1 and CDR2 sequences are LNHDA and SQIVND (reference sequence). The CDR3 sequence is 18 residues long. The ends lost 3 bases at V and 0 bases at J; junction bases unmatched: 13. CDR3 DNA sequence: TGTGCCAGTAGTATTTATCCCCCGGGAGGGAGTCTCTCCTACGAGCAGTACTTC. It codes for CASSIYPPGGSLSYEQYF.

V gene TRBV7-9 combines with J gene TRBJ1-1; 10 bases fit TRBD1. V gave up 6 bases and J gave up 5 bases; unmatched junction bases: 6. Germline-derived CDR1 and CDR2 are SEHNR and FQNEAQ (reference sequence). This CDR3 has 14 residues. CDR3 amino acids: CASRIGQGGTEAFF. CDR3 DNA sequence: TGTGCCAGCAGAATCGGACAGGGGGGAACTGAAGCTTTCTTT.

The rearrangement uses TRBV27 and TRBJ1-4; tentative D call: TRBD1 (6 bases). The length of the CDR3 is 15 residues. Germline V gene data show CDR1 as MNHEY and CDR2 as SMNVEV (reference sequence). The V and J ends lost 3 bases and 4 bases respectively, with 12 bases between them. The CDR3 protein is CASSFRTASNEKLFF. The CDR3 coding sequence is TGTGCCAGCAGTTTTCGGACAGCAAGTAATGAAAAACTGTTTTTT.

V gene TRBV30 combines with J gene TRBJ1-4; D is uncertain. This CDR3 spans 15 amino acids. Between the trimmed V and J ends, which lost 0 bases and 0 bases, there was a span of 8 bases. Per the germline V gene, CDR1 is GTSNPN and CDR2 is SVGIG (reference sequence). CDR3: CAWSVQKSTNEKLFF. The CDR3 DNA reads TGTGCCTGGAGTGTACAGAAGTCAACTAATGAAAAACTGTTTTTT.

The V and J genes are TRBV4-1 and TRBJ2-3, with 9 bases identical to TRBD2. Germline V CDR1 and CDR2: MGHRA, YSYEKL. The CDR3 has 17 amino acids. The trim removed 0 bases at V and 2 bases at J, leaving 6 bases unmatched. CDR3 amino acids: CASSQDAQRGVTDTQYF. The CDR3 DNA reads TGCGCCAGCAGCCAAGATGCCCAGCGGGGGGTCACAGATACGCAGTATTTT.

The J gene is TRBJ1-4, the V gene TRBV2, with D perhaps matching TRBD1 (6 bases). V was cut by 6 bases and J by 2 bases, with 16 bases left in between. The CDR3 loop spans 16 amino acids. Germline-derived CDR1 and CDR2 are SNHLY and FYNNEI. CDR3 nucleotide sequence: TGTGCCAGCAGAAGTACACAGGGTGTGACTAATGAAAAACTGTTTTTT. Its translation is CASRSTQGVTNEKLFF.

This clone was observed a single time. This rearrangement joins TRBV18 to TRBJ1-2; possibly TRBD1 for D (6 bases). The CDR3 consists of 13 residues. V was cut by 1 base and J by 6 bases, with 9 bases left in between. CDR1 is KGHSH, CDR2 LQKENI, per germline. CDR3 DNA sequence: TGTGCCAGCTCACCACTACAGGGTAATGGCTACACCTTC. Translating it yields CASSPLQGNGYTF.

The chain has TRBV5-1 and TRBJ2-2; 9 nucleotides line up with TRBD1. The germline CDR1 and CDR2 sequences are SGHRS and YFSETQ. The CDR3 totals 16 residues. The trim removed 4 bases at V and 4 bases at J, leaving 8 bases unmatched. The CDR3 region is CASSPGTGGSTGELFF. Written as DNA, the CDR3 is TGCGCCAGCAGCCCCGGAACAGGGGGCAGCACCGGGGAGCTGTTTTTT.